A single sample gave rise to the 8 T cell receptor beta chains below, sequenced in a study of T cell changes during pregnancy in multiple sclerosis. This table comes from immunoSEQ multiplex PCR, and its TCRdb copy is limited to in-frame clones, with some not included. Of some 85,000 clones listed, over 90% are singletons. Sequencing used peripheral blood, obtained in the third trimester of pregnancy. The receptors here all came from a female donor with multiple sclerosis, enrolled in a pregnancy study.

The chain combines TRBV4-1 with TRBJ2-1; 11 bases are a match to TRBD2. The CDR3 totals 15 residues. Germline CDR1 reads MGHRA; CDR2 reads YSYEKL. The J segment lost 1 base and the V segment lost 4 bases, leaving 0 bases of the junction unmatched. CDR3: CASSPSGGSYNEQFF. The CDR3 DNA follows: TGCGCCAGCAGCCCTAGCGGGGGGTCCTACAATGAGCAGTTCTTC.

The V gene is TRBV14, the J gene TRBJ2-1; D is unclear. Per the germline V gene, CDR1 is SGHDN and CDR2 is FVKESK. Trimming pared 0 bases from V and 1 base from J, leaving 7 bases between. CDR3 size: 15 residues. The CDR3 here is CASSQDLLSYNEQFF. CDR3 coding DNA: TGTGCCAGCAGCCAAGATTTACTTTCCTACAATGAGCAGTTCTTC.

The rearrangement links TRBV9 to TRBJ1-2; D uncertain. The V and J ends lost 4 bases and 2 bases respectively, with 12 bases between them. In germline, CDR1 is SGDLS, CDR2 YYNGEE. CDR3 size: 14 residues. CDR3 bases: TGTGCCAGCAGCCCCAGTGTCAACAACTATGGCTACACCTTC. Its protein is CASSPSVNNYGYTF.

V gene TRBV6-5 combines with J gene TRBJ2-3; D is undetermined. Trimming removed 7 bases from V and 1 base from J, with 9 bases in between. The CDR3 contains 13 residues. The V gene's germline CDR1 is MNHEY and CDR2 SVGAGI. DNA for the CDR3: TGTGCCAGCACCTATCAAGGCACAGATACGCAGTATTTT. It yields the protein CASTYQGTDTQYF.

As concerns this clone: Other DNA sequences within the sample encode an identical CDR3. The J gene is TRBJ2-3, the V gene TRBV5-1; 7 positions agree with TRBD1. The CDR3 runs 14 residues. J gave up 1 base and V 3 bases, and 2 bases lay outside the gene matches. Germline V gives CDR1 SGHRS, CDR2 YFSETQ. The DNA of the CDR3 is TGCGCCAGCAGCTCCGGACAGGGCACAGATACGCAGTATTTT. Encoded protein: CASSSGQGTDTQYF.

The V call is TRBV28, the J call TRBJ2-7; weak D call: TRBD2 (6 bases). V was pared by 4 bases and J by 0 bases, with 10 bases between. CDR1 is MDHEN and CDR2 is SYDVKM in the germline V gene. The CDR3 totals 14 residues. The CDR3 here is CASSYMGGSYEQYF. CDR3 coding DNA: TGTGCCAGCAGTTATATGGGGGGCTCCTACGAGCAGTACTTC.

As DNA, the CDR3 is TGCGCCAGCAGCCAAGATTGGGCGGGAGTAGCTGATATCCCTTACAATGAGCAGTTCTTC. Residues: CASSQDWAGVADIPYNEQFF. The chain couples TRBV4-1 to TRBJ2-1; 7 bases match TRBD2. Unmatched junction bases numbered 18, after V lost 0 bases and J lost 4 bases. Germline V CDR1 and CDR2: MGHRA, YSYEKL. There are 20 residues in the CDR3.

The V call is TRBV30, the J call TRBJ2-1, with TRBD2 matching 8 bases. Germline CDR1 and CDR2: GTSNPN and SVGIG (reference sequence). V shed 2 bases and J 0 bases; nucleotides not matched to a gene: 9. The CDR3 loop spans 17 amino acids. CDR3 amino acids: CAWSTTSGLSSYNEQFF. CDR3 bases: TGTGCCTGGAGTACAACTAGCGGATTAAGCTCCTACAATGAGCAGTTCTTC.